The sequence of this T cell receptor beta chain was determined in a study of OX40 agonist ivuxolimab in advanced cancers. Study-wide context: Ivuxolimab was an agonistic, fully human IgG2 monoclonal antibody directed against OX40 (CD134), a costimulatory receptor. Patients were allowed to have had prior anti-PD-1, anti-PD-L1 or anti-CTLA-4 therapy, and roughly 40% of the dose-escalation patients had been treated with checkpoint inhibitors. In the dose-escalation cohort, 82.7% of patients were male, and the mean age was approximately 60 years, with a range of about 23 to 90. Among the roughly 54 dose-escalation patients, about 19 had hepatocellular carcinoma, approximately 15 melanoma, 9 renal cell carcinoma and 9 head and neck cancer. Partial responses occurred in three dose-escalation patients: two with cutaneous melanoma and one with hepatocellular carcinoma. Intravenous ivuxolimab was administered to patients every 2 weeks at six dose levels: 0.01, 0.1, 0.3, 1.5, 3 and 10 mg/kg. Peripheral TCRbeta sequencing aimed to test whether ivuxolimab altered TCR sequence diversity and caused clonal T-cell expansion. The monotherapy dose-escalation portion (N ≈ 50 patients) of the phase I ivuxolimab trial is reported in the paper.

To sequence the TCRbeta CDR3 region, genomic DNA was isolated from the sorted cells. The immunoSEQ Assay was used to sequence the TCRbeta CDR3 regions. TCRdb limited this immuneACCESS table to in-frame rearrangements with V and J called. A share of clones is missing; checked studies link under half to unresolved V genes, and the rest is unexplained. The sample table shows tens of thousands of clones, and roughly 86% are seen once. The ten largest clones represent more than 1% of the sample. V loses 3 bases of germline sequence and J loses 4 bases, and the interval between the two ends is 7 bases. In the germline V gene (reference sequence), CDR1 corresponds to GTSNPN and CDR2 to SVGIG. The CDR3 runs 11 residues from the cysteine to the phenylalanine. Only the CDR3 portion is preserved as DNA: 33 bases, with reading frame beginning at the first base. The research as a whole found: Clonal expansion of both CD4+ and CD8+ blood T cells was observed from baseline to week 6 at doses 0.1 to 3.0 mg/kg. Which antigens the clonally expanded peripheral T cells were specific for was not determined. In the 0.1-3.0 mg/kg groups, partial responders had among the lowest normalized peripheral clonal expansion, particularly in CD8+ T cells. After ivuxolimab, more expanded clones were found on average in CD8+ T cells than in CD4+ T cells. Low levels of normalized T-cell clonal expansion were also seen in some patients who did not respond.

The trial excluded patients who had a history of autoimmune disease or who were on systemic immunosuppression. In every dose cohort, peripheral blood was drawn for TCR sequencing at baseline, cycle 4 day 1, and cycle 7 day 1. Samples came from an open-label, multicenter, first-in-human phase I dose-escalation trial of ivuxolimab. Adults with locally advanced or metastatic melanoma, renal cell, hepatocellular, or head and neck squamous cell carcinoma were enrolled in the trial. CD4+ and CD8+ T cells were sorted separately from peripheral blood before TCR sequencing. A note on this clone: No antigen is known for it. Base qualities were left out, and no much larger clone turns up one base away.

Recombination linked TRBV30 to TRBJ2-7; the D segment cannot be called with confidence. Sequenced here: CD4+ or CD8+ T cells sorted from blood, sampled in a trial of the OX40 agonist ivuxolimab. The clonotype was recovered from an adult with an advanced solid tumor such as melanoma, head and neck, liver or kidney cancer. The nucleotides read TGTGCCTGGAGCGGGCAGTACGAGCAGTACTTC. Its coded protein is CAWSGQYEQYF.